Below, one TCR beta chain is given with its context. Its antigen is as yet unknown. CDR3 length: 13 amino acids. CDR1 MNHNY and CDR2 SVGAGI come from the germline V gene (reference sequence). Trimming pared 5 bases from V and 4 bases from J, leaving 11 bases between. These data originate in a study of shared clonotypes between healthy human individuals. About the study: There were three CD4 naive, three CD4 memory, two CD8 naive and one CD8 memory plates per donor.

Naive CD8 isolation took CD45RO-negative cells positively selected for CCR7 and excluded terminally differentiated effector memory CD45RA+ cells. Overall study findings and caveats: Only blood was sampled; tissue repertoires likely differ.

Replicate PCRs run on sorted subsets employed around 200 ng DNA, approximately 30,000 T cell genomes. This table comes from immunoSEQ multiplex PCR, and its TCRdb copy is limited to in-frame clones, with some not included. The sample shows 550,000 to 650,000 clones, approximately 96% of them seen only once. The chain is built from TRBV6-6 and TRBJ1-2; D not certain. The material sequenced was naive CD8+ T cells sorted from blood. The clonotype originates from a woman between 25 and 40 years old in good health. The CDR3 protein is CASSNGSAYGYTF. CDR3 DNA: TGTGCCAGCAGTAATGGGTCGGCCTATGGCTACACCTTC.